Each of the 20 T cell receptor beta chains below was sequenced from the same sample in a study of identical twins. TCRdb passed the 5' RACE reads through MiXCR, listing each CDR3 protein once. The sample has approximately 890,000 distinct CDR3 sequences, roughly 12% seen once; the top ten hold 1.5% to 2%. These same data were also listed under a study on yellow fever vaccine responses in identical twins.

Sequenced material: PBMCs. These TCRs come from a woman younger than 30 in good health.

This clonotype appeared a few times. V gene TRBV12-3 or TRBV12-4 combines with J gene TRBJ1-5; 8 bases are shared with TRBD1. V trimming: 11 bases; J trimming: 3 bases; junction bases outside the gene matches: 6. The CDR3 contains 13 residues. The CDR3 DNA sequence: TGTGCCTGTAGGACAGGGTACAATCAGCCCCAGCATTTT. Amino acids: CACRTGYNQPQHF.

This clonotype has a single count. The genes are TRBV29-1 and TRBJ2-3; D not certain. V was pared by 2 bases and J by 2 bases, with 5 bases between. The CDR3 is made up of 12 amino acids. Germline V gene lookup returns CDR1 SQVTM and CDR2 ANQGSEA. CDR3 amino acids: CSVETNTDTQYF. The CDR3 DNA is TGCAGCGTTGAAACGAACACAGATACGCAGTATTTT.

This clonotype has only a few counts. J is TRBJ2-5 and V is TRBV7-6; 7 bases are a match to TRBD1. The V gene end was trimmed by 4 bases and the J gene end by 4 bases; junction bases not matched to a gene: 9. The CDR3 runs 15 residues. Per germline, CDR1 SGHVS and CDR2 FNYEAQ. In DNA, the CDR3 is TGTGCCAGCAGCTATCTGACAGGGTCTCGAGAGACCCAGTACTTC. It is translated as CASSYLTGSRETQYF. The variable domain in full, completed from reference TRBV7-6 and TRBJ2-5, reads GAGVSQSPRYKVTKRGQDVALRCDPISGHVSLYWYRQALGQGPEFLTYFNYEAQQDKSGLPNDRFSAERPEGSISTLTIQRTEQRDSAMYRCASSYLTGSRETQYFGPGTRLLVL.

The sample holds a few counts of this clonotype. The rearrangement uses TRBV7-9 and TRBJ2-2, with D possibly being TRBD2 (6 bases). The CDR3 is 15 amino acids. Per germline, CDR1 SEHNR and CDR2 FQNEAQ (reference sequence). V was clipped by 7 bases and J by 4 bases, with 16 bases between them. In DNA form, the CDR3 reads TGTGCCAGCACTCCCGGGGGTTCGGGCACCGGGGAGCTGTTTTTT. As protein: CASTPGGSGTGELFF.

V is TRBV4-1 and J is TRBJ1-3; 9 bases align to TRBD1. The germline V gene has CDR1 MGHRA and CDR2 YSYEKL. Trimming cost V 3 bases and J 4 bases; bases outside gene matches: 4. The CDR3 loop spans 15 amino acids. DNA for the CDR3: TGCGCCAGCAGCCAGACAGGGGGTTGGGGAAACACCATATATTTT. It specifies CASSQTGGWGNTIYF.

The chain carries TRBV5-4 and TRBJ2-3; TRBD2 is a possible D gene (6 bases). V was clipped by 0 bases and J by 7 bases, with 30 bases between them. The CDR3 is 20 residues long. Germline CDR1 is SGHNT and CDR2 is YYREEE (reference sequence). CDR3 sequence (DNA): TGTGCCAGCAGCTTGGGCGTGGCTAGCGCCACCTTAGCACCCCTAAATACGCAGTATTTT. Encoded protein: CASSLGVASATLAPLNTQYF.

This clonotype showed up just a few times. The chain links TRBV12-3 or TRBV12-4 to TRBJ2-4; the D is unclear. CDR3 size: 11 residues. Trimming took off 1 base at V and 11 bases at J, with 6 bases between the two ends. In DNA form, the CDR3 reads TGTGCCAGCAGTTTAGGGGCGGTTCAGTACTTC. Translation: CASSLGAVQYF.

This clonotype was counted a few times. The chain joins TRBV20-1 to TRBJ2-3, with D perhaps TRBD1 (5 bases). Germline V gene data show CDR1 as DFQATT and CDR2 as SNEGSKA (reference sequence). Trimming took 6 bases from V and 10 from J, leaving 14 bases between them. The CDR3 contains 11 residues. CDR3 sequence: CSARESYAQYF. In DNA, the CDR3 is TGCAGTGCCAGGGAAAGCTATGCGCAGTATTTT.

This clonotype was seen more than once but under ten times. The chain is built from TRBV7-6 and TRBJ2-7; a possible D gene is TRBD2 (5 bases). This CDR3 is 14 amino acids long. Germline CDR1 SGHVS, CDR2 FNYEAQ. The ends were cut back, 5 bases at V and 5 bases at J, with 16 bases in the middle. CDR3: CASSLGASFDEQYF. CDR3 coding DNA: TGTGCCAGCAGCCTAGGTGCTAGCTTCGACGAGCAGTACTTC.

This chain joins TRBV9 and TRBJ2-3; D possibly matches TRBD1 or TRBD2 (6 bases each). Trimming cost V 10 bases and J 1 base, with 16 bases left between them. Germline lookup yields CDR1 SGDLS and CDR2 YYNGEE. This CDR3 spans 14 amino acids. The CDR3 DNA reads as TGTGCCGCCCTGGGGGGCCCTCGCACAGATACGCAGTATTTT. This gives the protein CAALGGPRTDTQYF.

This clonotype was seen many times. The rearrangement links TRBV29-1 to TRBJ2-7; 7 nucleotides align to TRBD1. The germline V gene has CDR1 SQVTM and CDR2 ANQGSEA. CDR3 length equals 14 residues. The junction had 8 bases not matched to a gene; V was cut back by 4 bases and J by 2 bases. The DNA for the CDR3 is TGCAGCGTTGGTACGGACAGGCGAGCCTACGAGCAGTACTTC. Encoded protein: CSVGTDRRAYEQYF.

At least ten counts were recorded for this clonotype. The CDR3 loop is CSVDNRGVDYGYTF. The CDR3 DNA sequence: TGCAGCGTTGACAACAGGGGAGTCGATTATGGCTACACCTTC. The rearrangement joins TRBV29-1 to TRBJ1-2; TRBD1 matches 7 bases. V was pared by 3 bases and J by 5 bases, with 9 bases of the junction left unmatched. Germline V gene lookup returns CDR1 SQVTM and CDR2 ANQGSEA. This CDR3 contains 14 residues.

The rearrangement links TRBV19 to TRBJ1-2; perhaps TRBD1 as D (5 bases). Trimming removed 2 bases at V and 0 bases at J, with 7 bases between. CDR3 length: 14 amino acids. Per the germline V gene, CDR1 is LNHDA and CDR2 is SQIVND (reference sequence). The chain's CDR3 is CASSISGANYGYTF. Here the CDR3 DNA reads TGTGCCAGTAGTATATCGGGGGCTAACTATGGCTACACCTTC.

V usage is TRBV7-9 and J usage is TRBJ1-3; the D gene is possibly TRBD1 (5 bases). Germline values: CDR1 SEHNR, CDR2 FQNEAQ (reference sequence). This CDR3 contains 15 residues. V dropped 5 bases and J dropped 2 bases, with 13 bases sitting between them. CDR3 coding DNA: TGTGCCAGCAGCCCCAGGGCACAGCCTGGAAACACCATATATTTT. It encodes CASSPRAQPGNTIYF.

This chain links TRBV11-2 with TRBJ2-7, with a tentative D call TRBD2 (7 bases). The V and J ends lost 5 bases and 2 bases respectively, with 19 bases between them. Germline CDR1 and CDR2: SGHAT and FQNNGV. This CDR3 comprises 16 residues. The CDR3 sequence is CASSPLSGGSTYEQYV. CDR3 DNA: TGTGCCAGCAGCCCTCTGTCGGGGGGCTCAACCTACGAGCAGTACGTC.

Only a few counts were recorded for this clonotype. The chain employs TRBV10-3 and TRBJ2-5; the match to TRBD2 covers 11 bases. The junction had 7 bases not matched to a gene; V was cut back by 6 bases and J by 1 base. Germline V gene data show CDR1 as ENHRY and CDR2 as SYGVKD. The CDR3 is made up of 16 amino acids. The CDR3 loop reads CAISLTTSGTQETQYF. In nucleotides, the CDR3 is TGTGCCATCAGCCTCACGACTAGCGGGACCCAAGAGACCCAGTACTTC.

The chain uses TRBV12-3 or TRBV12-4 and TRBJ1-6; D ambiguous. The CDR3 is 13 amino acids. Trimming shortened V by 0 bases and J by 14 bases, and 11 bases separated the two germline ends. The DNA for the CDR3 is TGTGCCAGCAGTTTAGCTGTAGGTGGGGCCCTCCACTTT. This sequence encodes CASSLAVGGALHF.

J is TRBJ2-2 and V is TRBV11-2; D is perhaps TRBD1 (7 bases). V was clipped by 8 bases and J by 4 bases, with 11 bases between them. Germline V lookup: CDR1 SGHAT, CDR2 FQNNGV. The CDR3 has 13 residues. The CDR3 protein is CASGQEGTGELFF. For the CDR3, the DNA is TGTGCCAGCGGACAGGAGGGCACCGGGGAGCTGTTTTTT.

V usage is TRBV6-5 and J usage is TRBJ2-1, with 9 bases identical to TRBD2. Germline CDR1 and CDR2: MNHEY and SVGAGI. V shed 2 bases, J shed 4 bases, and the junction held 6 bases outside the gene matches. CDR3 size: 16 residues. CDR3 coding DNA: TGTGCCAGCAGTTACGAGGCGGGGGGGCTATACAATGAGCAGTTCTTC. Its translation is CASSYEAGGLYNEQFF.

In the case of this clonotype: This may be a read error, as it is one base from a much larger clone. The chain recombines TRBV5-1 with TRBJ2-5, with D unclear. From germline, CDR1 is SGHRS and CDR2 YFSETQ. The CDR3 is 13 residues long. The V end lost 0 bases, the J end lost 0 bases, and 3 bases lay between the germline ends. CDR3 residues: CASSLDNQETQYF. In DNA form, the CDR3 reads TGCGCCAGCAGCTTGGACAACCAAGAGACCCAGTACTTC.